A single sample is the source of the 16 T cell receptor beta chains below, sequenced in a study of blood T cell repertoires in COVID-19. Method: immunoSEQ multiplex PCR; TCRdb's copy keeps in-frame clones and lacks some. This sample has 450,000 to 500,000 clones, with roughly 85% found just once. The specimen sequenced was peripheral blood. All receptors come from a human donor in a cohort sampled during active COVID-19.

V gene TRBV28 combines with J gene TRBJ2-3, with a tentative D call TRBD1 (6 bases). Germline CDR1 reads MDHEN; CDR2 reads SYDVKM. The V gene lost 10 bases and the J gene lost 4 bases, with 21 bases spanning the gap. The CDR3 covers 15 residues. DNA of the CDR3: TGTGCCAACCCGATCCAGGGGAAAAGATCAGATACGCAGTATTTT. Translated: CANPIQGKRSDTQYF.

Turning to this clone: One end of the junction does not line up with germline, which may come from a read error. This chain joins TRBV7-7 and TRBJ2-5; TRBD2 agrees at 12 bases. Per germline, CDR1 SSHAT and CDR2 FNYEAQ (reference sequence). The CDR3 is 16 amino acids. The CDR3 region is CASSPGLAGWQETQYF. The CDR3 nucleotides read TGTGCTAGCAGCCCCGGACTAGCGGGATGGCAAGAGACCCAGTACTTC.

The CDR3 region is CAWGPDGELFF. The CDR3 DNA sequence: TGTGCCTGGGGGCCAGACGGGGAGCTGTTTTTT. V gene TRBV2 combines with J gene TRBJ2-2; D might be TRBD1 (6 bases). The CDR3 spans 11 residues. Per the germline V gene, CDR1 is SNHLY and CDR2 is FYNNEI. V dropped 11 bases and J dropped 7 bases, with 11 bases sitting between them.

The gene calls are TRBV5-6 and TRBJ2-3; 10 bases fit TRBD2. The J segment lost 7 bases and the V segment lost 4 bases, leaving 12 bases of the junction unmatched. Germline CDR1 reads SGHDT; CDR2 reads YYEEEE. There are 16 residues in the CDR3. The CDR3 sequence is CASSVRGPSGRYTQYF. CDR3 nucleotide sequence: TGTGCCAGCAGCGTCAGGGGGCCTAGCGGGAGATATACGCAGTATTTT.

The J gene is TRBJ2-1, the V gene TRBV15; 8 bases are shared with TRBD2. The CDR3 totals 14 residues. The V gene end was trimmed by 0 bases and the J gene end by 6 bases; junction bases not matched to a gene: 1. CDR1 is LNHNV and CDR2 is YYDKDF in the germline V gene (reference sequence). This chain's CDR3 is CATSRELAGNEQFF. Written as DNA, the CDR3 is TGTGCCACCAGCAGAGAGCTAGCGGGCAATGAGCAGTTCTTC.

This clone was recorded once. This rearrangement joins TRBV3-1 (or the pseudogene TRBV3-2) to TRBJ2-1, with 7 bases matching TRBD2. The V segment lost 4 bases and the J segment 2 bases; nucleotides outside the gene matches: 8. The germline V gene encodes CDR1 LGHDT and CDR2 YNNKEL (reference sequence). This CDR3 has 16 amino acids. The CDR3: CASSLRSGATYNEQFF. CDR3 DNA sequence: TGTGCCAGCAGCCTGCGGAGCGGGGCCACCTACAATGAGCAGTTCTTC.

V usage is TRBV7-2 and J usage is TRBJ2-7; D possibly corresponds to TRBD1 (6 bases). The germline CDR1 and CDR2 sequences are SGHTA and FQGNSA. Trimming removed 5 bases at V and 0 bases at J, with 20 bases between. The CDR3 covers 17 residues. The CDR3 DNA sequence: TGTGCCAGCAGCCAAGGCAGGGGTTGGGGGCGCTCCTACGAGCAGTACTTC. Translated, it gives CASSQGRGWGRSYEQYF.

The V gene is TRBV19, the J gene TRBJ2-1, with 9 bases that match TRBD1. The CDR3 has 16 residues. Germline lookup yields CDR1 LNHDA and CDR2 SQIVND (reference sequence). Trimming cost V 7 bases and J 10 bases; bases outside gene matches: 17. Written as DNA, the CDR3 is TGTGCCAGTAAATCCGATGGGACAGGGACACCAGGAGAGCAGTTCTTC. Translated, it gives CASKSDGTGTPGEQFF.

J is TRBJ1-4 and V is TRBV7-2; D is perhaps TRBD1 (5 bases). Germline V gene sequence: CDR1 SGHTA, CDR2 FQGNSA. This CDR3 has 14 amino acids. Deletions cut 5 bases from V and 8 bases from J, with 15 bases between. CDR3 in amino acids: CASSVRDGREKLFF. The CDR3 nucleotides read TGTGCCAGCAGCGTCCGGGACGGGAGAGAAAAACTGTTTTTT.

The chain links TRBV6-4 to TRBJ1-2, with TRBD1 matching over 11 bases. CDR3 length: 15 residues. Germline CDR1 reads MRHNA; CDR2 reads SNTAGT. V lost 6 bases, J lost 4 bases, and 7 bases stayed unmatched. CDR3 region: CASRESGTGGYGYTF. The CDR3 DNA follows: TGTGCCAGCAGAGAATCCGGGACAGGGGGCTATGGCTACACCTTC.

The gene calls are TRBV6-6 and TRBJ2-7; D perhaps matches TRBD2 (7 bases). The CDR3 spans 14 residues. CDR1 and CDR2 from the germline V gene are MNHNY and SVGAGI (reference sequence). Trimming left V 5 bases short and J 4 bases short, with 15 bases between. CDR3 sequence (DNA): TGTGCCAGCAGTCCGGGTAGGGGGGGTTACGAGCAGTACTTC. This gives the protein CASSPGRGGYEQYF.

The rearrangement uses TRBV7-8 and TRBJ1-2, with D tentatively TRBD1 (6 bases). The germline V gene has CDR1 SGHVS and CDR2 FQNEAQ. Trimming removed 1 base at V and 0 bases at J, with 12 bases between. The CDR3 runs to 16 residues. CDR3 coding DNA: TGTGCCAGCAGCTTAGTCGGGGGGCCTACTAACTATGGCTACACCTTC. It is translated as CASSLVGGPTNYGYTF.

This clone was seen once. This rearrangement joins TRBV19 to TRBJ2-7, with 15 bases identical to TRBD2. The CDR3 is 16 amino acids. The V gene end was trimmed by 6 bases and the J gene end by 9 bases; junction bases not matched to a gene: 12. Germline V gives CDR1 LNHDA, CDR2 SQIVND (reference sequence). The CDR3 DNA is TGTGCCAGTAGATCCACCGGACTAGCGGGAGGGTTTGTGCAGTACTTC. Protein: CASRSTGLAGGFVQYF.

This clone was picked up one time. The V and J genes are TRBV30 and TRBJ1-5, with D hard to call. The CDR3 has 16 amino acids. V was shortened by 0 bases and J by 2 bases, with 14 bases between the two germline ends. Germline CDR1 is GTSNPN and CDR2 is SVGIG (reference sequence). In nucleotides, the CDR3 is TGTGCCTGGAGTGTTGGGGAGGTTTTCGGCAATCAGCCCCAGCATTTT. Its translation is CAWSVGEVFGNQPQHF. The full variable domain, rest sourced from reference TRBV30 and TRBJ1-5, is SQTIHQWPATLVQPVGSPLSLECTVEGTSNPNLYWYRQAAGRGLQLLFYSVGIGQISSEVPQNLSASRPQDRQFILSSKKLLLSDSGFYLCAWSVGEVFGNQPQHFGDGTRLSIL.

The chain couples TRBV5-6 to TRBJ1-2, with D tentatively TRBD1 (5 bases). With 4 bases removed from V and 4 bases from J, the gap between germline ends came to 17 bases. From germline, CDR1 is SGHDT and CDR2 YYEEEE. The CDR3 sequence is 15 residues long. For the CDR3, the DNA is TGTGCCAGCAGCCTGGGTGGGGCAGCGATCTATGGCTACACCTTC. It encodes CASSLGGAAIYGYTF. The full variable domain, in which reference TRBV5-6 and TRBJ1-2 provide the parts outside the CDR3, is DAGVTQSPTHLIKTRGQQVTLRCSPKSGHDTVSWYQQALGQGPQFIFQYYEEEERQRGNFPDRFSGHQFPNYSSELNVNALLLGDSALYLCASSLGGAAIYGYTFGSGTRLTVV.

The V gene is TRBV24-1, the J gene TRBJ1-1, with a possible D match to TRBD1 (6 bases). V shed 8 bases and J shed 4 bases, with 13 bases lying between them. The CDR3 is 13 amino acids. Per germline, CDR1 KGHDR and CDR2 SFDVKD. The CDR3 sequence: CATMKQGSTEAFF. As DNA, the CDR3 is TGTGCCACCATGAAACAGGGAAGCACTGAAGCTTTCTTT.